This TCR beta chain was identified during a study of cytomegalovirus exposure and HLA in healthy donors. Study results and limitations: Sequencing depth roughly uniform across donors was assumed in presence/absence analyses. For most subjects, TCR beta sequences were reported to predict HLA-A and HLA-B alleles with accuracy. Later on, an analysis tied under 20,000 TCR beta sequences to HLA alleles at 0.05 false discovery rate.

A remark on this clone: The antigen is not known.

This PCR relied on a set of 60 Vbeta primers and 13 Jbeta primers. TCRdb keeps only in-frame clones here, not all; method: immunoSEQ multiplex PCR. Its table records 140,000 or so clones. These donors, healthy bone marrow donors, were studied. The TCR comes from a male donor in good health and CMV-seronegative. The source material was PBMCs.

The CDR3, as DNA: TGTGCCAGCAGTGAAGCGCTGGGGGGACTGAACTATGGCTACACCTTC. Protein: CASSEALGGLNYGYTF. This chain joins TRBV6-1 and TRBJ1-2, with D perhaps matching TRBD1 (5 bases). CDR1 and CDR2 from the germline V gene are MNHNS and SASEGT. The CDR3 is 16 residues long. Trimming removed 0 bases from V and 2 bases from J, with 13 bases in between.